These T cell receptor beta chains were read from a single sample in a study of T cell responses to AZD1222 COVID-19 vaccine. The table came from immunoSEQ multiplex PCR; TCRdb's copy has only in-frame clones and leaves some out. The sample carries about 150,000 clones, 85% to 95% recorded once. The source was peripheral blood, collected 28 days after the second AZD1222 dose. All receptors derive from an adult who received the AZD1222 COVID-19 vaccine. Each CDR3 is given with its conserved first and last residue. A D gene is named only where the DNA matches it firmly. Not every row has a clone size; where given, it reads once, few, many or a size class.

j_call v_call d_call clone_size cdr3_nt cdr3_aa
TRBJ2-7 TRBV5-1 TRBD2 few TGCGCCAGCAGCTTGACTAGCGGGGGATCCTACGAGCAGTACTTC CASSLTSGGSYEQYF
TRBJ1-5 TRBV28 NA NA TGTGCCAGCAGAACTTTATTGCAGCCCCAGCATTTT CASRTLLQPQHF
TRBJ1-2 TRBV27 TRBD1 NA TGTGCCAGTGGGACCGACAGGGAACATGGCTACACCTTC CASGTDREHGYTF
TRBJ1-3 TRBV5-1 NA NA TGCGCCAGCAGCTTGGAAGCCTCTGGAAACACCATATATTTT CASSLEASGNTIYF
TRBJ2-3 TRBV3-1/TRBV3-2 NA NA TGTGCCAGCAGCCTCGGGGGAGGCACAGATACGCAGTATTTT CASSLGGGTDTQYF
TRBJ1-2 TRBV4-1 TRBD1 NA TGCGCCAGCAGCCAAGGGACAGGGGGCGGTGATGGTGGCTACACCTTC CASSQGTGGGDGGYTF
TRBJ1-2 TRBV7-3 NA NA TGTGCCAGCAGCCCGGGCGGCGGGACGACGCAACACTACACCTTC CASSPGGGTTQHYTF
TRBJ1-3 TRBV3-1/TRBV3-2 TRBD1 NA TGTGCCAGCAGCCAAGGGACAGGGGGAAACACCATATATTTT CASSQGTGGNTIYF
TRBJ2-1 TRBV30 TRBD2 NA TGTGCCTGGAGCCCGGGACTAGACCTCAATGAGCAGTTCTTC CAWSPGLDLNEQFF
TRBJ2-2 TRBV5-8 NA NA TGTGCCAGCAGCTTGCGGGGCAGGGTGAAGACCGGGGAGCTGTTTTTT CASSLRGRVKTGELFF
TRBJ1-4 TRBV4-1 TRBD1 few TGCGCCAGCAGCCCTCGACGGGACAGGGGGCCGATTAATGAAAAACTGTTTTTT CASSPRRDRGPINEKLFF
TRBJ2-7 TRBV6-1 NA NA TGTGCCAGCAGTCAGGGGCTCGAGCAGTACTTC CASSQGLEQYF
TRBJ2-1 TRBV24-1 NA once TGTGCCACCAGTAGGGAGCGGCCTGGGAATGAGCAGTTCTTC CATSRERPGNEQFF
TRBJ1-6 TRBV4-1 NA NA TGCGCCAGCAGGGGGCTTGGGGAAGTTTCACCCCTCCACTTT CASRGLGEVSPLHF
TRBJ2-1 TRBV11-3 NA NA TGTGCCAGCAGCTTACTTGACAATGAGCAGTTCTTC CASSLLDNEQFF
TRBJ1-1 TRBV5-1 NA NA TGCGCCAGCAGGGTCTCAAACACTGAAGCTTTCTTT CASRVSNTEAFF
TRBJ1-4 TRBV6-5 NA NA TGTGCCAGCAGCCACGGAGGGGTGGCTAATGAAAAACTGTTTTTT CASSHGGVANEKLFF
TRBJ1-2 TRBV6-6 NA NA TGTGCCAGCAGTTACTCGCCGGGCCGGGATCAGGGTTACACCTTC CASSYSPGRDQGYTF
TRBJ1-1 TRBV7-8 NA NA TGTGCCAGCAGCTTAGCTGGCCAATCGGGCACTGAAGCTTTCTTT CASSLAGQSGTEAFF
TRBJ2-5 TRBV21-1 NA NA TGTGCCAGCAGCCCATGCTATGCCGGGACAGCAGATCAAGAGACCCAGTACTTC CASSPCYAGTADQETQYF
TRBJ2-3 TRBV5-1 NA once TGCGCCAGCAGCCTTGGTGGCGGGAGCACAGATACGCAGTATTTT CASSLGGGSTDTQYF
TRBJ1-4 TRBV7-8 NA NA TGTGCCAGCAGCCCCCCCTGGGGGGAAAATGAAAAACTGTTTTTT CASSPPWGENEKLFF